This T cell receptor (beta chain) was recorded in a study of shared clonotypes between healthy human individuals. Study results and limitations: It was only blood that was sampled, and tissue repertoires likely differ.

Sequenced by immunoSEQ multiplex PCR; TCRdb stores in-frame clones only, minus some. The data contain over 2 million clones, less than 95% of them seen just once; the ten biggest clones take up 0.37%. V was clipped by 3 bases and J by 7 bases, with 13 bases between them. This CDR3 spans 14 amino acids. Per the germline V gene, CDR1 is LNHDA and CDR2 is SQIVND (reference sequence). With respect to this clone: Its antigen is unidentified. The same CDR3 is also encoded by other DNA sequences in this sample.

The sequencing input was naive CD4+ T cells from PBMCs. Subset here: CD45RA+ positively selected. This receptor was identified in a man aged 18 to 29 in good health. Some clones in this sample may be carry-over from other donors' samples. This chain links TRBV19 with TRBJ1-5; a possible D gene is TRBD1 (5 bases). CDR3 residues: CASSIWQGDQPQHF. The CDR3 DNA follows: TGTGCCAGTAGTATTTGGCAGGGAGACCAGCCCCAGCATTTT.